This paragraph covers one T cell receptor (beta chain) sequence. Its antigen remains unknown. The data stem from a study of shared clonotypes between healthy human individuals. Whole-study findings and limits: Generally, estimated richness proved larger in naive subsets than it did in memory subsets. Investigators expected sequencing depth to affect clonotype sharing among donors.

J lost 3 bases, V lost 0 bases, and 16 bases had no gene match. This CDR3 is 21 amino acids long. The V gene's germline CDR1 is LNHDA and CDR2 SQIVND (reference sequence). At a deep level, the assay was run. The authors loaded about 200 ng DNA, 28,000 or so T cell genomes, into sorted-subset replicate PCRs. Clones were sequenced by immunoSEQ multiplex PCR, and TCRdb holds only the in-frame ones, with some missing. The table lists about 1.5 million clones, roughly 96% of them singletons. The V and J genes are TRBV19 and TRBJ2-2, with 10 bases matching TRBD2. The specimen sequenced was naive CD4+ T cells sorted from blood. Subset defined: CD45RA+ positively selected. The receptor was derived from a young man in good health. This chain's CDR3 is CASSIDPLAGVVLPHTGELFF. The CDR3 DNA sequence: TGTGCCAGTAGTATAGATCCCCTAGCGGGAGTAGTGTTACCCCACACCGGGGAGCTGTTTTTT.